Listed below are T cell receptor beta chains from one sample, sequenced in a study of blood T cell repertoires in COVID-19. Clones were sequenced by immunoSEQ multiplex PCR, and TCRdb holds only the in-frame ones, with some missing. Of about 670,000 clones in the sample, more than 80% were seen once. The sequenced sample consisted of peripheral blood. Receptors were obtained from a woman in her late teens or twenties with acute or convalescent COVID-19. CDR3s include the opening cysteine and the closing phenylalanine or tryptophan. The order of the fields is D gene, clone size, V gene, J gene, CDR3 protein, CDR3 DNA. D genes are given only for firm matches. Not every row has a clone size; where given, it reads once, few, many or a size class.

>-|-|TRBV6-2/TRBV6-3|TRBJ1-1
CASSEQISTEAFF
TGTGCCAGCAGCGAACAGATAAGCACTGAAGCTTTCTTT
>TRBD1|-|TRBV30|TRBJ2-7
CAWGQGPSSPQQYF
TGTGCCTGGGGACAGGGTCCCAGCTCCCCTCAACAGTACTTC
>-|-|TRBV19|TRBJ1-5
CASSVTGNSNQPQHF
TGTGCCAGTAGTGTGACAGGCAATAGCAATCAGCCCCAGCATTTT
>TRBD1|once|TRBV7-9|TRBJ2-1
CASSPQGPSQGEFF
TGTGCCAGCAGCCCCCAGGGACCTAGCCAGGGGGAGTTCTTC
>TRBD2|-|TRBV27|TRBJ2-3
CASLGTRGSDTQYF
TGTGCCAGCTTGGGGACTAGGGGGAGTGATACGCAGTATTTT
>TRBD1|once|TRBV5-1|TRBJ2-6
CASSFGGQGMSGANVLTF
TGCGCCAGCAGCTTTGGGGGACAGGGGATGTCTGGGGCCAACGTCCTGACTTTC
>-|-|TRBV3-1/TRBV3-2|TRBJ1-5
CASSQDASGGQPQHF
TGTGCCAGCAGCCAAGACGCTTCCGGGGGGCAGCCCCAGCATTTT
>-|-|TRBV19|TRBJ1-2
CASSIDDGAVYGYTF
TGTGCCAGTAGTATAGATGATGGGGCAGTCTATGGCTACACCTTC
>-|-|TRBV18|TRBJ2-1
CASSPGLSYNEQFF
TGTGCCAGCTCACCGGGCCTCTCCTACAATGAGCAGTTCTTC
>-|-|TRBV7-2|TRBJ2-7
CASSLRQGHYEQYF
TGTGCCAGCAGCTTGAGGCAGGGCCACTACGAGCAGTACTTC
>-|-|TRBV5-4|TRBJ1-2
CASSLYGGNGYTF
TGTGCCAGCAGCTTGTACGGGGGGAATGGCTACACCTTC
>-|-|TRBV14|TRBJ1-2
CASSQVYAGIYGYTF
TGTGCCAGCAGCCAAGTGTACGCAGGGATCTATGGCTACACCTTC
>TRBD1|-|TRBV5-1|TRBJ2-6
CASSLVTGVTGANVLTF
TGCGCCAGCAGCTTGGTAACAGGGGTGACTGGGGCCAACGTCCTGACTTTC
>TRBD1|-|TRBV3-1/TRBV3-2|TRBJ2-7
CASSRQGQSYEQYF
TGTGCCAGCAGCCGACAGGGACAGTCCTACGAGCAGTACTTC
>-|-|TRBV27|TRBJ1-6
CASSPPGSYNSPLHF
TGTGCCAGCAGTCCCCCGGGGTCCTATAATTCACCCCTCCACTTT
>-|once|TRBV7-3|TRBJ2-3
CASSLTGLTSTDTQYF
TGTGCCAGCAGCTTAACGGGCCTAACTAGCACAGATACGCAGTATTTT
>-|-|TRBV4-1|TRBJ1-4
CASSGGRGATNEKLFF
TGCGCCAGCAGCGGGGGCAGGGGTGCAACTAATGAAAAACTGTTTTTT
>TRBD1|-|TRBV6-4|TRBJ2-3
CASSDSTGGVDTQYF
TGTGCCAGCAGTGACTCGACAGGGGGCGTAGATACGCAGTATTTT
>TRBD1|once|TRBV5-1|TRBJ1-1
CASQMTGQTNTEAFF
TGCGCCAGCCAAATGACGGGACAGACGAACACTGAAGCTTTCTTT
>TRBD1|-|TRBV24-1|TRBJ1-2
CATSDAPGTGAQINYGYTF
TGTGCCACCAGTGATGCGCCCGGGACAGGGGCCCAAATTAACTATGGCTACACCTTC
>TRBD2|-|TRBV2|TRBJ2-3
CASSRAGGTTPDTQYF
TGTGCCAGCAGCCGAGCGGGGGGGACCACCCCAGATACGCAGTATTTT
>-|-|TRBV5-1|TRBJ2-5
CASSLEAAYQETQYF
TGCGCCAGCAGCTTGGAGGCGGCTTACCAAGAGACCCAGTACTTC
>TRBD1|-|TRBV25-1|TRBJ1-6
CASSQQGAASPLHF
TGTGCCAGCAGTCAACAGGGGGCGGCTTCACCCCTCCACTTT
>-|-|TRBV7-2|TRBJ1-1
CASSLALSTEAFF
TGTGCCAGCAGCTTAGCGCTGAGCACTGAAGCTTTCTTT
>TRBD1|-|TRBV5-1|TRBJ1-3
CASSFLGQGSGNTIYF
TGCGCCAGCAGCTTTTTGGGACAGGGGTCTGGAAACACCATATATTTT
>-|-|TRBV30|TRBJ2-5
CAWSVLAGYQETQYF
TGTGCCTGGAGTGTACTGGCGGGTTACCAAGAGACCCAGTACTTC
>-|-|TRBV4-2|TRBJ1-2
CASSQEFGGGYTF
TGTGCCAGCAGCCAAGAGTTCGGGGGGGGCTACACCTTC
>-|-|TRBV2|TRBJ1-5
CASSEGHLFNIVSSNQPQHF
TGTGCCAGCAGTGAGGGCCACCTCTTTAATATTGTGTCTAGCAATCAGCCCCAGCATTTT
>-|-|TRBV21-1|TRBJ2-7
CASSKAERGEGEQYF
TGTGCCAGCAGCAAGGCGGAGCGGGGGGAAGGAGAGCAGTACTTC
>-|-|TRBV7-9|TRBJ1-1
CASSLDRYTEAFF
TGTGCCAGCAGCCTCGACAGATACACTGAAGCTTTCTTT
>-|-|TRBV7-8|TRBJ1-1
CASSLAEQAGTEAFF
TGTGCCAGCAGCTTAGCGGAGCAGGCGGGGACTGAAGCTTTCTTT
>-|once|TRBV11-2|TRBJ1-4
CASTLNRVNEKLFF
TGTGCCAGCACTCTTAATCGGGTTAATGAAAAACTGTTTTTT
>-|-|TRBV25-1|TRBJ2-7
CASSAPGVVRGEQYF
TGTGCCAGCAGTGCTCCAGGGGTCGTACGAGGGGAGCAGTACTTC